A single count supports the clone carrying this T cell receptor beta chain. The antigen is not known. This sample was taken from a study of PD-1 blockade in classical Hodgkin lymphoma. Study results and caveats: Partial responders and progressors had significantly lower baseline TCR diversity.

The sample's time point: cycle 4 day 1 (C4D1), after more than five weeks of nivolumab. All patients experienced relapse after autologous stem cell transplantation, and brentuximab vedotin exposure was variable. Trimming removed 0 bases at V and 12 bases at J, with 12 bases between. The germline gives CDR1 MNHEY, CDR2 SVGAGI. The CDR3 totals 12 residues. Using immunoSEQ multiplex PCR, the repertoire was profiled, and TCRdb retains in-frame clones only, with some absent. The profile shows roughly 40,000 clones, roughly 73% of them singletons. This TCR was recovered from a human donor with classical Hodgkin lymphoma. Specimen: peripheral blood mononuclear cells (PBMCs), collected before the fourth cycle of nivolumab. This sequence joins TRBV6-5 and TRBJ2-7; TRBD1 or TRBD2 may be the D gene (6 bases each). For the CDR3, the DNA is TGTGCCAGCAGTTACTCAGGGGGGTGGTGGTACTTC. It encodes CASSYSGGWWYF.